This T cell receptor (beta chain) emerged from a study of shared T cell receptors in the human thymus. J gave up 3 bases and V 5 bases, and 13 bases lay outside the gene matches. The CDR3 extends over 17 amino acids. Germline values: CDR1 LNHDA, CDR2 SQIVND (reference sequence). The method was immunoSEQ multiplex PCR; TCRdb's version includes in-frame clones alone and lacks a portion of them. Of over 450,000 clones detected, roughly 74% appear once; the ten largest clones hold about 0.014%. These data also formed part of another study, on human thymus T cells. That study reports: In corrective heart surgery, resections were taken, and these provided the thymus tissue.

This clonotype originated in a boy under three years old with a congenital heart defect. The sample consisted of thymocytes. The chain joins TRBV19 to TRBJ1-1; TRBD1 aligns across 9 bases. CDR3 nucleotide sequence: TGTGCCAGTAGTCCGACCCCGGACAGGGGATATGACACTGAAGCTTTCTTT. It codes for CASSPTPDRGYDTEAFF.